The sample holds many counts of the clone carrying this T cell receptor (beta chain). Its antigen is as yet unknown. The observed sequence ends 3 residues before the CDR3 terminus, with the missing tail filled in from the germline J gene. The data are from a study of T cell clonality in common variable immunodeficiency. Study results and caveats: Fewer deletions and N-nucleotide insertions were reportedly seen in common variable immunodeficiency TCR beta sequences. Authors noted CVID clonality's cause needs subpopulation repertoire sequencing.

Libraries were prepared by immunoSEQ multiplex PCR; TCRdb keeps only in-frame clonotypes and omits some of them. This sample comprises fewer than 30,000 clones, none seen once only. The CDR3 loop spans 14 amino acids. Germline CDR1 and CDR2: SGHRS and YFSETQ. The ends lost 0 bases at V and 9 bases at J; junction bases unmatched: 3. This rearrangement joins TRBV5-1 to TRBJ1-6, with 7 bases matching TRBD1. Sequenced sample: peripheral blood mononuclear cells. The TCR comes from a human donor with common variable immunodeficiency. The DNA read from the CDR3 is TGCGCCAGCAGCTTGGGACAGGGAGGTTCACCC. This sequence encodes CASSLGQGGSP. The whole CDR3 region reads CASSLGQGGSPLHF.